These 15 T cell receptor beta chains were sequenced from one sample in a study of control samples from healthy donors and cancer patients (dated by TCRdb to about 2020). The protocol used for the library was the immunoSEQ multiplex PCR assay. The source is immuneACCESS, and TCRdb retained only in-frame sequences with V and J called. Part of the clones is not carried over; for the studies checked, unresolved V genes explain less than half of this, and the remainder is unexplained. The sample includes about 160,000 clones, with around 90% observed a single time. Of the sample, 12% falls within the top ten clones. Source material: blood. Every receptor here comes from a young man in good health.

This chain links TRBV5-4 with TRBJ2-5; possibly TRBD1 or TRBD2 for D (5 bases each). CDR1 and CDR2 from the germline V gene are SGHNT and YYREEE (reference sequence). The V end was cut by 3 bases, the J end by 2 bases, with 11 bases between. This CDR3 region has 14 residues. The CDR3 bases are TGTGCCAGCAGCTCCGGGACGGCACAAGAGACCCAGTACTTC. Protein sequence: CASSSGTAQETQYF.

V gene TRBV14 combines with J gene TRBJ2-3; perhaps TRBD2 as D (6 bases). The CDR3 is 13 amino acids. The germline V gene has CDR1 SGHDN and CDR2 FVKESK. V was shortened by 6 bases and J by 4 bases, with 11 bases between the two germline ends. The CDR3 nucleotides read TGTGCCAGCAGAAGACTAGGCGCAGATACGCAGTATTTT. Amino acid sequence: CASRRLGADTQYF. The full variable domain, its missing parts supplied by reference TRBV14 and TRBJ2-3, is EAGVTQFPSHSVIEKGQTVTLRCDPISGHDNLYWYRRVMGKEIKFLLHFVKESKQDESGMPNNRFLAERTGGTYSTLKVQPAELEDSGVYFCASRRLGADTQYFGPGTRLTVL.

The chain joins TRBV6-5 to TRBJ1-1; D unresolved. Germline CDR1 is MNHEY and CDR2 is SVGAGI. CDR3 length: 13 amino acids. V lost 7 bases, J lost 1 base, and 10 bases lay in between. The CDR3 protein is CASNSVKNTEAFF. DNA of the CDR3: TGTGCCAGCAACTCCGTCAAGAACACTGAAGCTTTCTTT.

The rearrangement uses TRBV19 and TRBJ2-5; D assignment may be TRBD1 or TRBD2 (5 bases each). The CDR3 is made up of 14 amino acids. Trimming took off 4 bases at V and 3 bases at J, with 12 bases between the two ends. Germline V gene lookup returns CDR1 LNHDA and CDR2 SQIVND (reference sequence). The CDR3 bases are TGTGCCAGTAGTACCGGGACGGGGAAAGAGACCCAGTACTTC. It is translated as CASSTGTGKETQYF.

CDR3 nucleotides: TGTGCCAGCAGAAGAACCTCCTCAGGAAGCACAGATACGCAGTATTTT. Translation gives CASRRTSSGSTDTQYF. The rearrangement links TRBV2 to TRBJ2-3; D gene unclear. Germline loops: CDR1 SNHLY, CDR2 FYNNEI. V lost 6 bases to trimming and J lost 0 bases, with 16 bases between them. CDR3 size: 16 residues.

The rearrangement uses TRBV5-1 and TRBJ1-1; D is unresolved. CDR1 SGHRS and CDR2 YFSETQ come from the germline V gene. The germline V and J ends were trimmed by 0 bases and 1 base, with 7 bases remaining between them. This CDR3 contains 14 residues. This chain's CDR3 is CASSLGPTNTEAFF. The CDR3 coding sequence is TGCGCCAGCAGCTTGGGGCCTACGAACACTGAAGCTTTCTTT.

The V gene is TRBV12-3 or TRBV12-4, the J gene TRBJ2-1; D remains unclear. This CDR3 is 12 amino acids long. V shed 3 bases and J shed 7 bases, with 7 bases lying between them. The CDR3 region has the DNA TGTGCCAGCAGTTTCTCGTGGAATGAGCAGTTCTTC. Translation: CASSFSWNEQFF.

The V call is TRBV19, the J call TRBJ1-2; tentative D call: TRBD1 (5 bases). The CDR3 spans 12 residues. Trimming cost V 7 bases and J 4 bases, with 10 bases left between them. CDR1 is LNHDA, CDR2 SQIVND, per germline (reference sequence). CDR3 amino acids: CASIGTVYGYTF. The CDR3 nucleotides read TGTGCCAGTATCGGGACCGTCTATGGCTACACCTTC.

This rearrangement joins TRBV30 to TRBJ1-2; no firm D call. Germline V gives CDR1 GTSNPN, CDR2 SVGIG (reference sequence). The germline V and J ends were trimmed by 2 bases and 4 bases, with 11 bases remaining between them. The CDR3 consists of 13 residues. The CDR3 here is CAWSKGGSYGYTF. The CDR3 nucleotides read TGTGCCTGGAGTAAAGGAGGGAGCTATGGCTACACCTTC.

This sequence joins TRBV10-3 and TRBJ2-7; the match to TRBD2 covers 8 bases. The trim removed 2 bases at V and 2 bases at J, leaving 2 bases unmatched. CDR1 and CDR2 from the germline V gene are ENHRY and SYGVKD. The CDR3 loop spans 14 amino acids. The CDR3, as DNA: TGTGCCATCAGTGAGCGGGAGGGCCCCTACGAGCAGTACTTC. It translates to CAISEREGPYEQYF.

The chain recombines TRBV28 with TRBJ1-1, with no clear D. The CDR3 extends over 12 amino acids. The ends were cut back, 6 bases at V and 7 bases at J, with 12 bases in the middle. Germline values: CDR1 MDHEN, CDR2 SYDVKM. As DNA, the CDR3 is TGTGCCAGCAGGCTCGACAAGCTTGAAGCTTTCTTT. Translating it yields CASRLDKLEAFF.

The rearrangement uses TRBV5-4 and TRBJ2-1, with TRBD1 matching over 9 bases. V lost 3 bases, J lost 7 bases, and 5 bases stayed unmatched. The CDR3 has 14 residues. Germline V gene lookup returns CDR1 SGHNT and CDR2 YYREEE (reference sequence). CDR3 in DNA: TGTGCCAGCAGCTCGGACAGGGGTGGAAATGAGCAGTTCTTC. Translating it yields CASSSDRGGNEQFF. The variable domain in full, with the rest retrieved from reference TRBV5-4 and TRBJ2-1, is ETGVTQSPTHLIKTRGQQVTLRCSSQSGHNTVSWYQQALGQGPQFIFQYYREEENGRGNFPPRFSGLQFPNYSSELNVNALELDDSALYLCASSSDRGGNEQFFGPGTRLTVL.

The genes are TRBV15 and TRBJ2-5; no definite D call. The germline V and J ends were trimmed by 0 bases and 4 bases, with 12 bases remaining between them. Germline V gene data show CDR1 as LNHNV and CDR2 as YYDKDF (reference sequence). The CDR3 is 15 residues long. CDR3 residues: CATSRDPSPLETQYF. CDR3 in DNA: TGTGCCACCAGCAGAGATCCAAGCCCACTAGAGACCCAGTACTTC.

The chain carries TRBV5-1 and TRBJ2-1; 7 bases align to TRBD2. Germline CDR1 is SGHRS and CDR2 is YFSETQ. The CDR3 contains 18 residues. V shed 3 bases and J 0 bases; nucleotides not matched to a gene: 12. The CDR3 DNA sequence: TGCGCCAGCAGCTCTCCAAGCGGGGAGCTTAGCTCCTACAATGAGCAGTTCTTC. Translated: CASSSPSGELSSYNEQFF.

The chain couples TRBV19 to TRBJ2-3, with 7 bases aligning to TRBD1. Germline CDR1 reads LNHDA; CDR2 reads SQIVND (reference sequence). The CDR3 is made up of 15 amino acids. Trimming took 6 bases from V and 5 from J; bases not matched to a gene: 11. The chain's CDR3 is CASRTGNWMVDTQYF. For the CDR3, the DNA is TGTGCCAGTAGGACAGGGAACTGGATGGTAGATACGCAGTATTTT.